A few counts support the clone carrying this TCR beta chain. This entry belongs to a study of regulatory T cells in long-lasting Graves disease. Trimming cost V 3 bases and J 1 base, with 9 bases left between them. The CDR3 loop spans 15 amino acids. Germline lookup yields CDR1 MRHNA and CDR2 SNTAGT. As for time point: newly diagnosed GD, antithyroid drugs for less than 3 months. Isolated PBMC RNA provided the starting material for the TCR library. Enrollment of patients was through an endocrinology department in Xi'an, China. Assembly of TCR beta libraries relied on iRepertoire HTBI primers together with Arm-PCR of CDR3 regions. TCRdb fed the multiplex PCR reads into MiXCR, producing one record per CDR3 protein. In the table there are about 540,000 distinct CDR3 sequences, 13% of which are singletons. These data were also filed under a second study, of T cells in Graves' hyperthyroidism and ophthalmopathy. This second report adds: Hyperthyroidism patients were newly diagnosed, had disease duration under 2 months, and were aged 18 to 65 years. Clonotypes that were expanded in thyroid above 0.001 mostly appeared in blood too. A median about 6.5 months before onset, the model predicted ophthalmopathy.

The clonotype comes from a man aged 25-45 years with Graves disease. The specimen comprised peripheral blood mononuclear cells (PBMCs), sampled at new diagnosis, from a patient treated with antithyroid drugs. V usage is TRBV6-4 and J usage is TRBJ2-2, with D possibly being TRBD2 (6 bases). The CDR3 region is CASSEGGENTGELFF. CDR3 coding DNA: TGTGCCAGCAGTGAGGGCGGGGAGAACACCGGGGAGCTGTTTTTT.